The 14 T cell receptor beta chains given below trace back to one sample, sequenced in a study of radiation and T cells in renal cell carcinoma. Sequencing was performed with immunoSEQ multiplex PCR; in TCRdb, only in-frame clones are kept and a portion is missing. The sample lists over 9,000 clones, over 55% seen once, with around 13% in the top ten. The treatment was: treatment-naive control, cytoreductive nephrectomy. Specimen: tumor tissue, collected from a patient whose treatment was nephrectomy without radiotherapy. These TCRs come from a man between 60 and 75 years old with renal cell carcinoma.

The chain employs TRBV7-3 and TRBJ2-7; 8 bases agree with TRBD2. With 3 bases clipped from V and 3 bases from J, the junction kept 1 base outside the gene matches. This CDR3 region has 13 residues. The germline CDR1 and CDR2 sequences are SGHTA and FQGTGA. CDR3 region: CASSFSGNYEQYF. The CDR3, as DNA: TGTGCCAGCAGCTTTAGCGGGAACTACGAGCAGTACTTC.

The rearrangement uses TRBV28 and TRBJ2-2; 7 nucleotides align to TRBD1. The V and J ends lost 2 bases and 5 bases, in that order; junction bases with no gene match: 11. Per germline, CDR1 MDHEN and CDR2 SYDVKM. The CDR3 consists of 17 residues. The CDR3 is CASSLVWDSRRTGELFF. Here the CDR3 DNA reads TGTGCCAGCAGTTTAGTCTGGGACAGTCGTAGGACCGGGGAGCTGTTTTTT.

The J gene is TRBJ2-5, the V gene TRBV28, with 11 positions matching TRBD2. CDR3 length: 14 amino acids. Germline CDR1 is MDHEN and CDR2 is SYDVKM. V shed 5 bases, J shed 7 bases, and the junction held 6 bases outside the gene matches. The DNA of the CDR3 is TGTGCCAGCAGTACTAGCGGGAGAACGGTGACCCAGTACTTC. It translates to CASSTSGRTVTQYF.

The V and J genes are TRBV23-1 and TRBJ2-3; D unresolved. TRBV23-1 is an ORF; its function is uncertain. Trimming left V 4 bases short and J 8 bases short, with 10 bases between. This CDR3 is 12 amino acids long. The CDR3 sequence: CASSRGVCTQYF. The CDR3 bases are TGCGCCAGCAGTCGAGGTGTCTGTACGCAGTATTTT.

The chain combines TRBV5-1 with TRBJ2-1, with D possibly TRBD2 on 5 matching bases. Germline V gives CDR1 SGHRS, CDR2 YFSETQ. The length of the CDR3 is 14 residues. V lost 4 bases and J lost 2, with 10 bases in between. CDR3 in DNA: TGCGCCAGCAGCAAGCCCGGGACCTACAATGAGCAGTTCTTC. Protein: CASSKPGTYNEQFF.

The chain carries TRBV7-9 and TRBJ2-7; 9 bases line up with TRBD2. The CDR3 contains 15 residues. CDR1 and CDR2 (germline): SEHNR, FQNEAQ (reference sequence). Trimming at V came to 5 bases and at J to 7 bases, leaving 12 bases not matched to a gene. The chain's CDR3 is CASSVSGGQLFEQYF. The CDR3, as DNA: TGTGCCAGCAGCGTTAGCGGGGGCCAACTGTTTGAGCAGTACTTC.

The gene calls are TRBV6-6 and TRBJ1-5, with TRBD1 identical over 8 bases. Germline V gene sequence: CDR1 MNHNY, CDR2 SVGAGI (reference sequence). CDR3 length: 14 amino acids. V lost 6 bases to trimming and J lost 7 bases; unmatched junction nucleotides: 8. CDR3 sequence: CASRPQGAEQPQHF. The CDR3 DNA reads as TGTGCCAGCAGGCCCCAGGGGGCTGAACAGCCCCAGCATTTT.

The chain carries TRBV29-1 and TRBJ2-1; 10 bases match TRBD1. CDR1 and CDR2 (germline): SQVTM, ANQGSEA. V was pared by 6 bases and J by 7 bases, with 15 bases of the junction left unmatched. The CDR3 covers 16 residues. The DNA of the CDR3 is TGCAGCGTGAGGACTCCGGGACAGGGGAGGGAAAATGAGCAGTTCTTC. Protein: CSVRTPGQGRENEQFF.

The CDR3 is CASSQEIQGAYEKLFF. The DNA of the CDR3 is TGTGCCAGCAGCCAAGAGATCCAGGGGGCGTATGAAAAACTGTTTTTT. V and J are TRBV14 and TRBJ1-4; 8 bases match TRBD1. Looked up from germline, CDR1 is SGHDN and CDR2 is FVKESK. Unmatched junction bases numbered 6, after V lost 0 bases and J lost 6 bases. The CDR3 has 16 residues.

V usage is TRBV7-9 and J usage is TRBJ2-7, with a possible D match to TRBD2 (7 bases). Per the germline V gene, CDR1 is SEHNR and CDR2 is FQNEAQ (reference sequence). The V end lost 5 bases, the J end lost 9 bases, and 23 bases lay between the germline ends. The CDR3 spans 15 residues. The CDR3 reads CASSGGAGAVIGQYF. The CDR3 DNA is TGTGCCAGCAGCGGGGGCGCGGGGGCGGTGATCGGGCAGTACTTC.

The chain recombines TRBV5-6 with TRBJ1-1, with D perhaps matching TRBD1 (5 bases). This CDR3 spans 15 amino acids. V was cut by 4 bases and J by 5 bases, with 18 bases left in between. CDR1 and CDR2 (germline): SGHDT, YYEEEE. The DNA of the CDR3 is TGTGCCAGCAGCGGTGGGGGTGGGGCGGAGACTGAAGCTTTCTTT. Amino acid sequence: CASSGGGGAETEAFF.

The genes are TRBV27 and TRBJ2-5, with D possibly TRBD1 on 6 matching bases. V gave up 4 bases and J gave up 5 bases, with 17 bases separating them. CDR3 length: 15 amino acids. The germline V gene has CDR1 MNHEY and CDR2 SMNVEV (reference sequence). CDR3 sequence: CASSSRQAIGETQYF. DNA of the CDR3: TGTGCCAGCAGTTCCAGACAGGCTATTGGGGAGACCCAGTACTTC.

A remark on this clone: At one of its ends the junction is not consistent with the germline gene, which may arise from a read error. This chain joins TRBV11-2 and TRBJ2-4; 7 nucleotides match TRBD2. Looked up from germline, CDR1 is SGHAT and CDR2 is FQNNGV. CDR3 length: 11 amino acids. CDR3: CASSYSREVNF. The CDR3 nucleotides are TGTGCCAGCAGCTATTCCCGGGAGGTGAACTTC.

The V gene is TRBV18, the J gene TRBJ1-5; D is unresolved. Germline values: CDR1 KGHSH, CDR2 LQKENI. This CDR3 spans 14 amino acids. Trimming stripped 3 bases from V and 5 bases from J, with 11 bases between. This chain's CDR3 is CASSPALVDQPQHF. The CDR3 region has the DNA TGTGCCAGCTCACCCGCTTTGGTTGATCAGCCCCAGCATTTT.